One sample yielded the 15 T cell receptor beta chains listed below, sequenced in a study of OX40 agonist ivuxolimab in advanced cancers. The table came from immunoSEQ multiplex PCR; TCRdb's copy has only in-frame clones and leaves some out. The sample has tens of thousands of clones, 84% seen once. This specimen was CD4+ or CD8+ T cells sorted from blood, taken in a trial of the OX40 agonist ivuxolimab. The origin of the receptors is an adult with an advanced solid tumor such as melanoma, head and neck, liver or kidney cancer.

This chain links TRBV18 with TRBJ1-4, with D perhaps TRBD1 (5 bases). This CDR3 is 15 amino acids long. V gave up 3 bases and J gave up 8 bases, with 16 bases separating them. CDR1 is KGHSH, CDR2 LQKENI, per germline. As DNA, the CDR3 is TGTGCCAGCTCACCCCCCGGGACGGTGAACGAAAAACTGTTTTTT. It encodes CASSPPGTVNEKLFF.

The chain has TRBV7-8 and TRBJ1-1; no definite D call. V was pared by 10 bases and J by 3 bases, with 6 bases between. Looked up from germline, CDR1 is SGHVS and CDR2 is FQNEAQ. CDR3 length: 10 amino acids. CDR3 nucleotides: TGTGCCACCCACGACACTGAAGCTTTCTTT. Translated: CATHDTEAFF.

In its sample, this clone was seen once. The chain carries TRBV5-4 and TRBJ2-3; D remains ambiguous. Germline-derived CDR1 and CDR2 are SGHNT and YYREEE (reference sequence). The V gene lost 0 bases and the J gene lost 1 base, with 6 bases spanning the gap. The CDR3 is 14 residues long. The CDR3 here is CASSLDSGTDTQYF. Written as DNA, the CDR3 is TGTGCCAGCAGCTTGGATTCAGGCACAGATACGCAGTATTTT.

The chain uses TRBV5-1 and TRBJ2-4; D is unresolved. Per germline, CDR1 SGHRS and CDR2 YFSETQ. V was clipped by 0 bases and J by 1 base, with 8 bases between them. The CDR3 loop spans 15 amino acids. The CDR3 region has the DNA TGCGCCAGCAGCTTGGATGGTATGGCCAAAAACATTCAGTACTTC. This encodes CASSLDGMAKNIQYF.

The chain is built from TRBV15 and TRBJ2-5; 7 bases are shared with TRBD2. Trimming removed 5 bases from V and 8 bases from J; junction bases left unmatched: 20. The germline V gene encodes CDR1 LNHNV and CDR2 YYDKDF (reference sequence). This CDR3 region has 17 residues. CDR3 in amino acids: CATSLYWASGRLRTQYF. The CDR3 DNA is TGTGCCACCAGCTTATATTGGGCTAGCGGACGACTCCGAACCCAGTACTTC.

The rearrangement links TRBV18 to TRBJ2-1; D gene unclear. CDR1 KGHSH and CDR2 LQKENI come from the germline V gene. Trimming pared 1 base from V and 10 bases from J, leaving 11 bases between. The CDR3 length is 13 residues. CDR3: CASSPLTTWEQFF. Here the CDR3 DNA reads TGTGCCAGCTCACCACTGACCACGTGGGAGCAGTTCTTC.

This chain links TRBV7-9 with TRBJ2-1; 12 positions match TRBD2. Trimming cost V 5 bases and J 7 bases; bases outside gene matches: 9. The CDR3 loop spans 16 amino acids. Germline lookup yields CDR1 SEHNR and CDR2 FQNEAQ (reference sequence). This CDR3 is CASSHRASGGVNEQFF. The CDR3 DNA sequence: TGTGCCAGCAGCCACCGGGCTAGCGGGGGGGTGAATGAGCAGTTCTTC.

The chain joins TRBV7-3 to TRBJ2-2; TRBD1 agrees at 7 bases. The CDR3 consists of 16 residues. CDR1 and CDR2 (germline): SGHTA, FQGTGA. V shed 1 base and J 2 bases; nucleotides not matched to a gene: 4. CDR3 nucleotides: TGTGCCAGCAGCTTAATGGGGACAGCAAACACCGGGGAGCTGTTTTTT. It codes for CASSLMGTANTGELFF.

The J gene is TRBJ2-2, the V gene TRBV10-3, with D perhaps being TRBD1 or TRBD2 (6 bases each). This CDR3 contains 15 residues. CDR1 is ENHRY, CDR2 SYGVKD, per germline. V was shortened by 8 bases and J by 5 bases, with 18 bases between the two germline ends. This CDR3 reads CAIAGGQGVTGELFF. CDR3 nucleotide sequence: TGTGCCATCGCTGGGGGGCAGGGTGTTACCGGGGAGCTGTTTTTT.

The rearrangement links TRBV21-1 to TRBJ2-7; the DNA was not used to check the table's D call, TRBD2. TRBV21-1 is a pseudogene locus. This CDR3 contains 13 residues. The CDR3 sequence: CASSPTEGGEQYF. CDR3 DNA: TGTGCCAGCAGCCCGACCGAGGGTGGCGAGCAGTACTTC.

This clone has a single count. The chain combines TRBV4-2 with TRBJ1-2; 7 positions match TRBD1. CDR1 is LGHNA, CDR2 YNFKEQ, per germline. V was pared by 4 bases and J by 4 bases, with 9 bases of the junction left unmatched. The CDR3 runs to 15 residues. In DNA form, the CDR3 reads TGTGCCAGCAGCCGAGAACAGGGGCAGCGCTATGGCTACACCTTC. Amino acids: CASSREQGQRYGYTF.

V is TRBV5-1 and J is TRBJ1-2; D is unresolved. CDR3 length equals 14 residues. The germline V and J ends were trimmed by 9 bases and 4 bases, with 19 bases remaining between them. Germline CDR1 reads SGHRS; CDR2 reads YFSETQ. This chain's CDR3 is CATLSLVFGYGYTF. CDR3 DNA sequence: TGCGCCACCCTCAGCCTAGTGTTTGGCTATGGCTACACCTTC. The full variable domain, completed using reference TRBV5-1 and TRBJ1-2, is KAGVTQTPRYLIKTRGQQVTLSCSPISGHRSVSWYQQTPGQGLQFLFEYFSETQRNKGNFPGRFSGRQFSNSRSEMNVSTLELGDSALYLCATLSLVFGYGYTFGSGTRLTVV.

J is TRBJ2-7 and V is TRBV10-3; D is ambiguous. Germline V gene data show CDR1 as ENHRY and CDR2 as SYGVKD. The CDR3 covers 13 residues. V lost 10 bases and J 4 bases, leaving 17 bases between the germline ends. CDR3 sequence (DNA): TGTGCCACATTGCAGACCTCGAATTACGAGCAGTACTTC. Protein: CATLQTSNYEQYF.

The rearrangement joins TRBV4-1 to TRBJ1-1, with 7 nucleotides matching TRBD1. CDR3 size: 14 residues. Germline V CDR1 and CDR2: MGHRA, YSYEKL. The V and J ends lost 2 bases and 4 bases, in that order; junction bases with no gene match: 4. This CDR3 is CASSQQTGFTEAFF. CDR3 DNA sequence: TGCGCCAGCAGCCAACAGACAGGGTTCACTGAAGCTTTCTTT.

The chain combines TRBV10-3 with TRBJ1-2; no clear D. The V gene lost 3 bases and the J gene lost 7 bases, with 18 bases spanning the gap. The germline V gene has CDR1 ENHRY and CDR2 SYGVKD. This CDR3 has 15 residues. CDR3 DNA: TGTGCCATCAGTGACGCGATCGCCGGTCTTTCTGGCTACACCTTC. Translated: CAISDAIAGLSGYTF.